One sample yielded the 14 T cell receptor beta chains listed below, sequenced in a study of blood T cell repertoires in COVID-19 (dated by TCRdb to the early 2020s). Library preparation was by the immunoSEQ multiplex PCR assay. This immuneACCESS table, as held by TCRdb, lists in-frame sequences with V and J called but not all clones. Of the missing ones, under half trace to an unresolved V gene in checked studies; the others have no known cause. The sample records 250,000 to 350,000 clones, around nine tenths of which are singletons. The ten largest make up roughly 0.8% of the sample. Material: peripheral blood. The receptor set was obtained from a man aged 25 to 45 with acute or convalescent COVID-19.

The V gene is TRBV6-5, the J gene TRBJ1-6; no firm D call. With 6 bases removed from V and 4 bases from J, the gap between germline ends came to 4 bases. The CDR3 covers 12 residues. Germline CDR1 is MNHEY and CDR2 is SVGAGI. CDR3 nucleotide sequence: TGTGCCAGCAGCAGGTATAATTCACCCCTCCACTTT. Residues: CASSRYNSPLHF.

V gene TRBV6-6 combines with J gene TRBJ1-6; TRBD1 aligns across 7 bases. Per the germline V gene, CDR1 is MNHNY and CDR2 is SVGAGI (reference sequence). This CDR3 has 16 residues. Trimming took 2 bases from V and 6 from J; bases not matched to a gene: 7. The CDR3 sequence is CASSYEGARSNSPLHF. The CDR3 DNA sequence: TGTGCCAGCAGTTACGAGGGGGCGCGGAGTAATTCACCCCTCCACTTT.

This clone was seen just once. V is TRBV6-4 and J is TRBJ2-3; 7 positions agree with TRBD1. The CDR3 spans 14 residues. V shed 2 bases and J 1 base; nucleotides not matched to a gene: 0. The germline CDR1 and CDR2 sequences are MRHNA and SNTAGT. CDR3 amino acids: CASSDGQGTDTQYF. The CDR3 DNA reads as TGTGCCAGCAGTGACGGACAGGGCACAGATACGCAGTATTTT.

In nucleotides, the CDR3 is TGTGCCAGCAGCTTAGATCGATGGACAGGGGGCGATGGCTACACCTTC. Its translation is CASSLDRWTGGDGYTF. The V gene is TRBV11-2, the J gene TRBJ1-2, with TRBD1 matching over 11 bases. Germline assignment: CDR1 SGHAT and CDR2 FQNNGV. CDR3 length: 16 amino acids. With V trimmed by 0 bases and J by 6 bases, 6 bases remained unmatched.

CDR3 bases: TGTGCCAGCGGTCCCGAGCGGGGGAGGCAAGAGACCCAGTACTTC. This codes for CASGPERGRQETQYF. The rearrangement uses TRBV6-5 and TRBJ2-5; 8 bases fit TRBD2. The junction had 10 bases not matched to a gene; V was cut back by 8 bases and J by 2 bases. CDR1 is MNHEY and CDR2 is SVGAGI in the germline V gene. The CDR3 totals 15 residues.

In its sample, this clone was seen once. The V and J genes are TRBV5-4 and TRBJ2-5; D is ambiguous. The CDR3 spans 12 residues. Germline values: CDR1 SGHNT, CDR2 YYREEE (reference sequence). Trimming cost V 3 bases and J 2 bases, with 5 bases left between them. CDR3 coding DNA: TGTGCCAGCAGCTATCCTCAAGAGACCCAGTACTTC. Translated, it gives CASSYPQETQYF. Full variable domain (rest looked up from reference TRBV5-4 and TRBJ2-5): ETGVTQSPTHLIKTRGQQVTLRCSSQSGHNTVSWYQQALGQGPQFIFQYYREEENGRGNFPPRFSGLQFPNYSSELNVNALELDDSALYLCASSYPQETQYFGPGTRLLVL.

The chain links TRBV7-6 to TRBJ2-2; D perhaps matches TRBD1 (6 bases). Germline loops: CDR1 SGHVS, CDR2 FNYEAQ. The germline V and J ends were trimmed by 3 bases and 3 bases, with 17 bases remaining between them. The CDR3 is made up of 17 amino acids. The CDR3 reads CASSLGPQGSYTGELFF. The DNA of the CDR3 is TGTGCCAGCAGCTTGGGACCCCAGGGGTCCTACACCGGGGAGCTGTTTTTT. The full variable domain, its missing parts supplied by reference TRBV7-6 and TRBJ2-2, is GAGVSQSPRYKVTKRGQDVALRCDPISGHVSLYWYRQALGQGPEFLTYFNYEAQQDKSGLPNDRFSAERPEGSISTLTIQRTEQRDSAMYRCASSLGPQGSYTGELFFGEGSRLTVL.

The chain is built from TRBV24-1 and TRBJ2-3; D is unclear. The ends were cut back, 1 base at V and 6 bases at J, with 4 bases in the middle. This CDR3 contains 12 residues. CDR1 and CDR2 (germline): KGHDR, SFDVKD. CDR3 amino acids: CATSDFPDTQYF. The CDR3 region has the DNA TGTGCCACCAGTGATTTTCCGGATACGCAGTATTTT.

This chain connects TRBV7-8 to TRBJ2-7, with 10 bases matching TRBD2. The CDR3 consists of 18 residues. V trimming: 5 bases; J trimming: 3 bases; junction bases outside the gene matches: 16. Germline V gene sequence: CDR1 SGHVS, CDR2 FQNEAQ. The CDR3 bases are TGTGCCAGCAGCCAACTAGGAGGGACTAGCGTCAGTTTCTACGAGCAGTACTTC. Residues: CASSQLGGTSVSFYEQYF.

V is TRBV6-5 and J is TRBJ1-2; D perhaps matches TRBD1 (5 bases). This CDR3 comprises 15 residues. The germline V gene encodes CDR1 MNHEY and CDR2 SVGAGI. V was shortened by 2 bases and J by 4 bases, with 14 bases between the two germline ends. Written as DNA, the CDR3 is TGTGCCAGCAGTTACGGAACCGGGGACTCCTATGGCTACACCTTC. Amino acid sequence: CASSYGTGDSYGYTF.

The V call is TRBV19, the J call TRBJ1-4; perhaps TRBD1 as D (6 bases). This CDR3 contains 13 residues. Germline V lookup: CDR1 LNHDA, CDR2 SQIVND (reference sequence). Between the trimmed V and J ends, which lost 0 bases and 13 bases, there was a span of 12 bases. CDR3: CASSIDPGGRLFF. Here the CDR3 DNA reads TGTGCCAGTAGTATAGATCCGGGGGGCAGACTGTTTTTT.

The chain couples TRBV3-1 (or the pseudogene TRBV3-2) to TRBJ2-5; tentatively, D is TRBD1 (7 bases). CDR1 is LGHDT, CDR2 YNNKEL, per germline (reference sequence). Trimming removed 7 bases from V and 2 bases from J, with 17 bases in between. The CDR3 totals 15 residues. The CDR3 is CASNRRGPLQETQYF. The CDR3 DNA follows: TGTGCCAGCAATCGGAGGGGGCCCCTACAAGAGACCCAGTACTTC.

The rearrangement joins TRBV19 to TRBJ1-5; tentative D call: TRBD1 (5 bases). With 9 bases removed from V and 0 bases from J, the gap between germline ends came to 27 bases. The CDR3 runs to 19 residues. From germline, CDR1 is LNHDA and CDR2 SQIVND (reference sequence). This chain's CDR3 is CASHPRLRGSSYSNQPQHF. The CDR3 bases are TGTGCCAGCCACCCCCGGTTAAGGGGCAGTTCCTATAGCAATCAGCCCCAGCATTTT.

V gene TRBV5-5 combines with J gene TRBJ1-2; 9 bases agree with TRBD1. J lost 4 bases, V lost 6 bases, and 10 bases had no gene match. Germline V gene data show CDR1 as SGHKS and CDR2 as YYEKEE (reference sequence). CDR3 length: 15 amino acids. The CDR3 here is CASTKGQGPFYGYTF. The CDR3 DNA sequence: TGTGCCAGCACCAAGGGACAGGGCCCTTTCTATGGCTACACCTTC.